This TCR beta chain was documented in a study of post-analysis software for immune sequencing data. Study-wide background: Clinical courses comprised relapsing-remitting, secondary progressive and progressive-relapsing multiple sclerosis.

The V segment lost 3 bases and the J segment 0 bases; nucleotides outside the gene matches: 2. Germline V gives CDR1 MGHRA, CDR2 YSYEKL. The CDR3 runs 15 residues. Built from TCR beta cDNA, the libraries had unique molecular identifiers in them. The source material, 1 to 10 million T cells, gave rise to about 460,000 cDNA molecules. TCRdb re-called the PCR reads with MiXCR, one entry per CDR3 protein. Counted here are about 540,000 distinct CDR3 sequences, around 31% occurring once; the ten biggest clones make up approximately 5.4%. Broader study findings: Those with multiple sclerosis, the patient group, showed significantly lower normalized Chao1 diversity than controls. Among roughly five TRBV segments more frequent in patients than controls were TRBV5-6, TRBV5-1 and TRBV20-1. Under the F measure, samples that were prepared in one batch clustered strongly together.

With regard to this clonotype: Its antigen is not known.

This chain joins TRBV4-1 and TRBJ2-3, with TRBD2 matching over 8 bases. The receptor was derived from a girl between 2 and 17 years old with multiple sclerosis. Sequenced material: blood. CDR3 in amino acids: CASSHGGVSTDTQYF. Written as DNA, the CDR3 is TGCGCCAGCAGCCACGGGGGGGTCAGCACAGATACGCAGTATTTT.